The sequence of this T cell receptor (beta chain) was determined in a study of glioma-infiltrating T cells. Findings of the study overall: Very few CDR3 sequences were shared between tissue and blood. Gliomas, especially low-grade, showed above-expected tissue-blood divergence; non-neoplastic patients showed below.

V dropped 6 bases and J dropped 0 bases, with 17 bases sitting between them. The CDR3 runs 15 residues. Germline V lookup: CDR1 SQVTM, CDR2 ANQGSEA. TCR alpha and beta CDR3 regions were amplified from RNA using iRepertoire nested multiplex PCR. Input was about 85-450 ng of tissue mRNA or PBMC total RNA. Using its own MiXCR run on the multiplex PCR reads, TCRdb lists one record per CDR3 protein. This repertoire shows some 150,000 distinct CDR3 sequences, roughly two fifths found once; its top ten account for around 20%. For this clonotype: Its cognate antigen is unknown.

The rearrangement uses TRBV29-1 and TRBJ2-5; a weak D match, TRBD1 (6 bases). Sequenced: glioma tissue, nonneoplastic brain tissue, or PBMCs (not recorded which). The source is a human donor with low-grade glioma or glioblastoma, undergoing nonglioma brain surgery, or in good health (not recorded which). The CDR3 loop reads CSVGIRDTNQETQYF. As DNA, the CDR3 is TGCAGCGTGGGGATCCGGGACACCAACCAAGAGACCCAGTACTTC. The whole variable domain, remainder taken from reference TRBV29-1 and TRBJ2-5, is SAVISQKPSRDICQRGTSLTIQCQVDSQVTMMFWYRQQPGQSLTLIATANQGSEATYESGFVIDKFPISRPNLTFSTLTVSNMSPEDSSIYLCSVGIRDTNQETQYFGPGTRLLVL.